Sequencing of this T cell receptor beta chain was carried out in a study of neurological immune-mediated disorders. Study findings and constraints: The expanded clones of different subjects shared no CDR3 amino acid sequences (suggesting private repertoires in all groups). Multiple sclerosis, the disease with the least TCR clonal expansion, fell below healthy controls, whereas HTLV-1-associated myelopathy showed the most.

Time point: longitudinal time-point 1 (baseline). The unsorted libraries were made from 2 million PBMCs kept at -80 C. Synthesis of cDNA was carried out by template-switch 5'RACE. The reaction used 10-nucleotide random UMIs. TCRdb independently ran MiXCR on the 5' RACE reads; one entry per CDR3 protein. The sample yields some 68,000 distinct CDR3 sequences, roughly 13% seen once. In its sample, this clonotype is medium-sized. The antigen remains unidentified. The CDR3 is 16 residues long. CDR1 and CDR2 (germline): SNHLY, FYNNEI. The V end lost 5 bases, the J end lost 9 bases, and 20 bases lay between the germline ends.

The sample taken for sequencing was PBMCs. J is TRBJ1-6 and V is TRBV2; D not resolved. The sequence came from a female donor with HTLV-1-associated myelopathy (HAM/TSP). In DNA, the CDR3 is TGTGCCAGCAGTTTAACTGAGGCCTTTAGGACTTCACCCCTCCACTTT. It encodes CASSLTEAFRTSPLHF.